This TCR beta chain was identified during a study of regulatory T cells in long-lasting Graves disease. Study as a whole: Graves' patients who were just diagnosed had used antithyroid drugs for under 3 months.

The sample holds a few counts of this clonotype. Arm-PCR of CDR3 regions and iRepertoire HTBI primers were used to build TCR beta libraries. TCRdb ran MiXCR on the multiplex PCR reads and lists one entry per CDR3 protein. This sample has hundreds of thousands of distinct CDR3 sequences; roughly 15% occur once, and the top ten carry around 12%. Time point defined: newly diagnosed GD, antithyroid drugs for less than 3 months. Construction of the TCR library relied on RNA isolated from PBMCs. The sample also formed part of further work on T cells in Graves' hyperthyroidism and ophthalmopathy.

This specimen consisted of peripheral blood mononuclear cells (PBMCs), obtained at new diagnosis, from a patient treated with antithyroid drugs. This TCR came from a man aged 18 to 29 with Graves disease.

As DNA, the CDR3 is TGTGCCAGCAGTTTTAATCAGTGGGAGACCCAGTACTTC. Translating gives CASSFNQWETQYF. The V call is TRBV27, the J call TRBJ2-5; D unclear. The CDR3 has 13 amino acids. Trimming removed 3 bases at V and 5 bases at J, with 10 bases between. Germline V lookup: CDR1 MNHEY, CDR2 SMNVEV (reference sequence).